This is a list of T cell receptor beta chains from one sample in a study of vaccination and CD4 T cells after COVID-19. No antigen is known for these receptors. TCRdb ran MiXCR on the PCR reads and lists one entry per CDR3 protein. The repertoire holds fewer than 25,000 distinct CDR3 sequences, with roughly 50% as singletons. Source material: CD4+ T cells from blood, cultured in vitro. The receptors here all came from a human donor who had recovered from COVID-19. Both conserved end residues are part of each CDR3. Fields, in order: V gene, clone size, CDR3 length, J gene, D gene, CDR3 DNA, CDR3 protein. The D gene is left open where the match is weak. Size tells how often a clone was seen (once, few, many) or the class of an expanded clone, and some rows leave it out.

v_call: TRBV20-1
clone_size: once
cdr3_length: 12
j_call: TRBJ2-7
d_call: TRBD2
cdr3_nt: TGCAGTGCTCAGGGACTAGGAAACGAGCAGTACTTC
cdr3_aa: CSAQGLGNEQYF

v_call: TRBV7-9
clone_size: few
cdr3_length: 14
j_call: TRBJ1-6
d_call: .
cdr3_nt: TGTGCCAGCAGTCGGGAGAGAGGGAATTCACCCCTCCACTTT
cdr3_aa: CASSRERGNSPLHF

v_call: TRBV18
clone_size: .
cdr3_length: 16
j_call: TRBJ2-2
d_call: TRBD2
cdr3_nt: TGTGCCAGCTCACCGCCTTTGGCGGGAGTTGCCGGGGAGCTGTTTTTT
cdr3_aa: CASSPPLAGVAGELFF

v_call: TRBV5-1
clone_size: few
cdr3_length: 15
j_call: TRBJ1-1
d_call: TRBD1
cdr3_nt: TGCGCCAGCAGACCCCGGGACAGGGTGAACACTGAAGCTTTCTTT
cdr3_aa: CASRPRDRVNTEAFF

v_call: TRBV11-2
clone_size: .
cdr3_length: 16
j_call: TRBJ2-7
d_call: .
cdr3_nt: TGTGCCAGCAGCTCCCCCCCGGGACAAACTTACTACGAGCAGTACTTC
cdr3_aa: CASSSPPGQTYYEQYF

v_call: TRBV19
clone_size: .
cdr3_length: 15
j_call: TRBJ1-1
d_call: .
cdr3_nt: TGTGCCAGTAGTATTAGAGGGCCCGGGACCACTGAAGCTTTCTTT
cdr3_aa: CASSIRGPGTTEAFF

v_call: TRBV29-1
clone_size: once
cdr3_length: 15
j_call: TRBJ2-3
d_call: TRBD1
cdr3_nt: TGCAGCGGATCAGTTCGCAGGGGGCATGTAGATACGCAGTATTTT
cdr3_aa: CSGSVRRGHVDTQYF

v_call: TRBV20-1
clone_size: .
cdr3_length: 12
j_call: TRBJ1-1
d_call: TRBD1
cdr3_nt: TGCAGTGCTTTGGGACAGACCACTGAAGCTTTCTTT
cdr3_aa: CSALGQTTEAFF

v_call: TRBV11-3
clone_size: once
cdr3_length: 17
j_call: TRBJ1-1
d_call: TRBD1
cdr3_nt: TGTGCCAGCAGCCCAATCGGGACAGGGACGGGCGACACTGAAGCTTTCTTT
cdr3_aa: CASSPIGTGTGDTEAFF

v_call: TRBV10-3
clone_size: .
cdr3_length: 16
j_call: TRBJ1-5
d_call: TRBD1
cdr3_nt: TGTGCCATCGCCCCAGGGGGGATGACGGGCAATCAGCCCCAGCATTTT
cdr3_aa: CAIAPGGMTGNQPQHF

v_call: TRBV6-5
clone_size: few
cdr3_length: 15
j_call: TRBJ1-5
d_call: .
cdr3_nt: TGTGCCAGCAGTTACTCTTCCAGTCGCAATCAGCCCCAGCATTTT
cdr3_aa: CASSYSSSRNQPQHF

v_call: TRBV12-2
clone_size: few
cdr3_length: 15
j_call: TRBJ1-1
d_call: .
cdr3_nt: TGTGCAAGTCGCTTAGGCGGCAGGATGAACACTGAAGCTTTCTTT
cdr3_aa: CASRLGGRMNTEAFF

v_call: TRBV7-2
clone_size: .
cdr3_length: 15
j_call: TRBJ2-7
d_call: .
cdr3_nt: TGTGCCAGCAGCTTGGGGGGGGGCAGCCCCTACGAGCAGTACTTC
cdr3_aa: CASSLGGGSPYEQYF

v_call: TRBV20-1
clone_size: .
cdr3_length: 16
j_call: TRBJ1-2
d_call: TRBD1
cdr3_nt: TGCAGTGCTACCCACCTTACAGGGGGACTCAAGTATGGCTACACCTTC
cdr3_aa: CSATHLTGGLKYGYTF

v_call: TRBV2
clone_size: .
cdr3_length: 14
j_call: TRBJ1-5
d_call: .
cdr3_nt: TGTGCCAGCAGTTTCCGGGGAGGCAATCAGCCCCAGCATTTT
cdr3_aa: CASSFRGGNQPQHF

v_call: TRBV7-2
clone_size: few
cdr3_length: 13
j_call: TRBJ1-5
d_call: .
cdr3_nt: TGTGCCAGCAGCCGGGAGGGGATTCAGCCCCAGCATTTT
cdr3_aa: CASSREGIQPQHF

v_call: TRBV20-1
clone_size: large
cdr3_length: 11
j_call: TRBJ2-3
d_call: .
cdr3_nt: TGCAGTGCCAGACTGGGAGATACGCAGTATTTT
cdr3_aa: CSARLGDTQYF

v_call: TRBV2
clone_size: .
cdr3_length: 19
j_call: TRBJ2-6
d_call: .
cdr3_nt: TGTGCCAGCAGTGAACCCCATGGAGTGACAATCTCTGGGGCCAACGTCCTGACTTTC
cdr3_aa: CASSEPHGVTISGANVLTF

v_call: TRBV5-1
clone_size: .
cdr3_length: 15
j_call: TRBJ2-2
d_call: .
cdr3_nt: TGCGCCAGCAGCTTGGGACTAGCGAACACCGGGGAGCTGTTTTTT
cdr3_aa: CASSLGLANTGELFF

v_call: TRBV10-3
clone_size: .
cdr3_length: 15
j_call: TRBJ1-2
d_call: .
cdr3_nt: TGTGCCATCAGTGAGCTCCAGGTGACTAACTATGGCTACACCTTC
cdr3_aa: CAISELQVTNYGYTF

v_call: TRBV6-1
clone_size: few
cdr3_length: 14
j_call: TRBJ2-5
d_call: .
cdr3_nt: TGTGCCAGCAGCACCATCGGGGGGCGAGAGACCCAGTACTTC
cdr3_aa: CASSTIGGRETQYF

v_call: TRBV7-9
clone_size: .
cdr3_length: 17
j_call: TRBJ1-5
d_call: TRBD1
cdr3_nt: TGTGCCAGCAGCTCCCCCCCCGGGACAGGGGGCGATCAGCCCCAGCATTTT
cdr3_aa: CASSSPPGTGGDQPQHF

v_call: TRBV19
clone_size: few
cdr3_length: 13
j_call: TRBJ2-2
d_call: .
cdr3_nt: TGTGCCAGTAGTGACAGGTCGGCCGGGGAGCTGTTTTTT
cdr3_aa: CASSDRSAGELFF

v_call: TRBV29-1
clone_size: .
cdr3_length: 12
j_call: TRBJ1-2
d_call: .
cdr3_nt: TGCAGCGTTGAGGGGGGGGAAGGTGGCTACACCTTC
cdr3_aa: CSVEGGEGGYTF

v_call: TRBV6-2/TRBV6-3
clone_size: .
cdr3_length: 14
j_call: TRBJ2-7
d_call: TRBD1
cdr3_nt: TGTGCCAGCAGTCCGGGACAGTTAACCTACGAGCAGTACTTC
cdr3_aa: CASSPGQLTYEQYF

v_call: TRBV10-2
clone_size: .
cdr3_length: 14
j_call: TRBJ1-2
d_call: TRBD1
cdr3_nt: TGCGCCAGCAGTGAGACAGGGGGCGCCTATGGCTACACCTTC
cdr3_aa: CASSETGGAYGYTF